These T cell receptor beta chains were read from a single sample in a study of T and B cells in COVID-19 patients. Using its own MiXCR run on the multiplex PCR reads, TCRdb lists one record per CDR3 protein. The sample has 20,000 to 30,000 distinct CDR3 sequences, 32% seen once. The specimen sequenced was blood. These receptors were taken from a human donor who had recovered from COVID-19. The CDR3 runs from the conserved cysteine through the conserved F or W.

cdr3_aa: CASSYGRVNQPQHF
v_call: TRBV6-1
j_call: TRBJ1-5

cdr3_aa: CSAEGTRRDSASGNTIYF
v_call: TRBV20-1
j_call: TRBJ1-3

cdr3_aa: CASSLHPSYNEQFF
v_call: TRBV27
j_call: TRBJ2-1

cdr3_aa: CASSYSTSGGSYQETQYF
v_call: TRBV6-2/TRBV6-3
j_call: TRBJ2-5

cdr3_aa: CASSYEGAYNEQFF
v_call: TRBV6-2/TRBV6-3
j_call: TRBJ2-1

cdr3_aa: CSVGPSGSGWTQYF
v_call: TRBV29-1
j_call: TRBJ2-5

cdr3_aa: CASSQESSGTAYEQYF
v_call: TRBV4-3
j_call: TRBJ2-7

cdr3_aa: CASSDSGGLAKNIQYF
v_call: TRBV6-5
j_call: TRBJ2-4

cdr3_aa: CSARASGFPGEQYF
v_call: TRBV20-1
j_call: TRBJ2-7

cdr3_aa: CATSRDIRRDNEQFF
v_call: TRBV15
j_call: TRBJ2-1

cdr3_aa: CATSRRSGTGADEAFF
v_call: TRBV15
j_call: TRBJ1-1

cdr3_aa: CASSAPGLAENEQFF
v_call: TRBV7-9
j_call: TRBJ2-1

cdr3_aa: CASSKGPASDYEQYF
v_call: TRBV21-1
j_call: TRBJ2-7

cdr3_aa: CASRLGLAGVDTQYF
v_call: TRBV5-1
j_call: TRBJ2-3

cdr3_aa: CASTVTGRYSSPLHF
v_call: TRBV27
j_call: TRBJ1-6

cdr3_aa: CASSVNRVGSYEQYF
v_call: TRBV7-2
j_call: TRBJ2-7

cdr3_aa: CASSRGTSGGSTDTQYF
v_call: TRBV4-3
j_call: TRBJ2-3

cdr3_aa: CASTDRIGGRDGELFF
v_call: TRBV6-5
j_call: TRBJ2-2

cdr3_aa: CASSSGLATGELFF
v_call: TRBV12-3/TRBV12-4
j_call: TRBJ2-2

cdr3_aa: CASSLTAGNQETQYF
v_call: TRBV5-5
j_call: TRBJ2-5

cdr3_aa: CASSRDRTYGYTF
v_call: TRBV6-5
j_call: TRBJ1-2

cdr3_aa: CASSGLLGQGAAPLHF
v_call: TRBV13
j_call: TRBJ1-6

cdr3_aa: CSGLAGGQETQYF
v_call: TRBV20-1
j_call: TRBJ2-5

cdr3_aa: CSARDQSGRDRSYEQYF
v_call: TRBV20-1
j_call: TRBJ2-7

cdr3_aa: CASSLEGTGELFF
v_call: TRBV5-6
j_call: TRBJ2-2

cdr3_aa: CASSLAPWGSNYGYTF
v_call: TRBV7-9
j_call: TRBJ1-2

cdr3_aa: CASSSGRSPSSGNTIYF
v_call: TRBV18
j_call: TRBJ1-3